The 8 T cell receptor beta chains listed next were all sequenced from one sample in a study of shared clonotypes between healthy human individuals. The data were produced by immunoSEQ multiplex PCR, yet TCRdb's version contains in-frame clones alone and is incomplete. The table has about 120,000 clones, around 68% seen once. What was sequenced was memory CD8+ T cells sorted from blood. Subset specified: CD45RO+ cells pooled with CCR7-negative TemRA cells. The receptors derive from a woman aged 25 to 45 in good health.

The gene calls are TRBV25-1 and TRBJ2-7; 10 positions agree with TRBD2. This CDR3 region has 16 residues. Germline V gives CDR1 MGHDK, CDR2 SYGVNS. J gave up 0 bases and V 1 base, and 3 bases lay outside the gene matches. The DNA for the CDR3 is TGTGCCAGCAGTGAATTAGGACTAGCGGACTCCTACGAGCAGTACTTC. Translated, it gives CASSELGLADSYEQYF.

This clone was seen a handful of times. The chain couples TRBV7-9 to TRBJ1-1; perhaps TRBD1 as D (5 bases). V was clipped by 1 base and J by 4 bases, with 13 bases between them. The CDR3 loop spans 15 amino acids. Germline lookup yields CDR1 SEHNR and CDR2 FQNEAQ (reference sequence). The CDR3, as DNA: TGTGCCAGCAGCTTAGTCTCTAGGGGAGGCACTGAAGCTTTCTTT. It is translated as CASSLVSRGGTEAFF.

The chain links TRBV7-8 to TRBJ1-1; maybe TRBD1 (6 bases). Trimming took off 2 bases at V and 4 bases at J, with 35 bases between the two ends. This CDR3 has 22 amino acids. Germline CDR1 and CDR2: SGHVS and FQNEAQ. The DNA of the CDR3 is TGTGCCAGCAGCTTACCAGGGGCACTATTTCTGAACCTTGGGTATCTCGTCACTGAAGCTTTCTTT. Translating it yields CASSLPGALFLNLGYLVTEAFF.

In its sample, this clone was seen a few times. This chain links TRBV4-1 with TRBJ1-1, with 9 bases aligning to TRBD1. This CDR3 spans 17 amino acids. The V and J ends lost 4 bases and 4 bases, in that order; junction bases with no gene match: 13. Germline V gene data show CDR1 as MGHRA and CDR2 as YSYEKL. CDR3 DNA sequence: TGCGCCAGCAGCCGCGACAGTAACAGGGGGCAGGGCACTGAAGCTTTCTTT. It encodes CASSRDSNRGQGTEAFF.

The chain combines TRBV11-2 with TRBJ2-3; 7 bases are a match to TRBD2. This CDR3 comprises 17 residues. Trimming removed 1 base from V and 5 bases from J; junction bases left unmatched: 12. CDR1 and CDR2 from the germline V gene are SGHAT and FQNNGV. This CDR3 is CASSLGTTRGVGDTQYF. Written as DNA, the CDR3 is TGTGCCAGCAGCTTAGGGACGACTCGGGGGGTGGGAGATACGCAGTATTTT.

V is TRBV6-5 and J is TRBJ1-1; 7 bases are a match to TRBD1. The V and J ends lost 6 bases and 2 bases, in that order; junction bases with no gene match: 3. Germline V CDR1 and CDR2: MNHEY, SVGAGI. This CDR3 is built from 13 residues. CDR3 DNA sequence: TGTGCCAGCAGGACAGGGTTAAACACTGAAGCTTTCTTT. Amino acid sequence: CASRTGLNTEAFF.

By its share, this clone is medium-sized (0.01 to 0.1%). The chain links TRBV7-3 to TRBJ2-1, with 7 nucleotides matching TRBD1. This CDR3 has 16 amino acids. CDR1 SGHTA and CDR2 FQGTGA come from the germline V gene. J gave up 5 bases and V 3 bases, and 10 bases lay outside the gene matches. This CDR3 reads CASSFYPGQPDNEQFF. Written as DNA, the CDR3 is TGTGCCAGCAGCTTTTATCCGGGACAGCCTGACAATGAGCAGTTCTTC.

This clone appeared many times. The chain joins TRBV25-1 to TRBJ2-3, with D unresolved. The CDR3 runs 15 residues. From germline, CDR1 is MGHDK and CDR2 SYGVNS. Trimming took off 1 base at V and 5 bases at J, with 13 bases between the two ends. The CDR3 sequence: CASSESSGPQDTQYF. CDR3 nucleotide sequence: TGTGCCAGCAGTGAATCCTCTGGACCCCAAGATACGCAGTATTTT.